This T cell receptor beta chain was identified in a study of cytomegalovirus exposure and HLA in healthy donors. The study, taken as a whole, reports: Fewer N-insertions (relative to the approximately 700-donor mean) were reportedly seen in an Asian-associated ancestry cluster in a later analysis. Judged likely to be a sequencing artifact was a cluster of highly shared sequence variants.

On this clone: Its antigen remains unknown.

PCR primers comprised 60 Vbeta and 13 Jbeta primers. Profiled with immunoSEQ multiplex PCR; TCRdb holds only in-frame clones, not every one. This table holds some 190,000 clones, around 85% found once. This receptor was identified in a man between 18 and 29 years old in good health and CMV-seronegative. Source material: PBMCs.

CDR3 DNA sequence: TGCGCCAGCAGCCATCTAGCGGGAGGGAACAATGAGCAGTTCTTC. Its protein is CASSHLAGGNNEQFF. J is TRBJ2-1 and V is TRBV5-1; 12 bases are a match to TRBD2. The junction had 4 bases not matched to a gene; V was cut back by 4 bases and J by 5 bases. The germline CDR1 and CDR2 sequences are SGHRS and YFSETQ. There are 15 residues in the CDR3. Combining the CDR3 with reference TRBV5-1 and TRBJ2-1 gives the whole variable domain KAGVTQTPRYLIKTRGQQVTLSCSPISGHRSVSWYQQTPGQGLQFLFEYFSETQRNKGNFPGRFSGRQFSNSRSEMNVSTLELGDSALYLCASSHLAGGNNEQFFGPGTRLTVL.